This T cell receptor beta chain is drawn from a study of T cell responses to AZD1222 COVID-19 vaccine. In the study overall: Pooled in the analysis were second doses at about 4 or about 12 weeks.

The germline gives CDR1 SGHRS, CDR2 YFSETQ. The V and J ends lost 2 bases and 1 base respectively, with 12 bases between them. This CDR3 comprises 15 residues. The method was immunoSEQ multiplex PCR; TCRdb's version includes in-frame clones alone and lacks a portion of them. The data show 150,000 to 200,000 clones, about 92% seen once. Study conclusions and caveats: Vaccine-associated CD4 TCRs spanned spike, dominant at 160-218 and 743-854. Targeting of unmutated variant regions was reportedly seen in nearly half of spike-specific TCRs. Researchers took repertoire samples only after the peak T cell response had come.

Details on this clone: What it binds is unknown.

The chain joins TRBV5-1 to TRBJ1-1; D may be TRBD1 (6 bases). The TCR was taken from an adult in good health. The sample consisted of peripheral blood, taken on day 0 of AZD1222 vaccination. The CDR3 region is CASSLQGGSNTEAFF. CDR3 nucleotide sequence: TGCGCCAGCAGCTTACAGGGTGGGTCGAACACTGAAGCTTTCTTT.